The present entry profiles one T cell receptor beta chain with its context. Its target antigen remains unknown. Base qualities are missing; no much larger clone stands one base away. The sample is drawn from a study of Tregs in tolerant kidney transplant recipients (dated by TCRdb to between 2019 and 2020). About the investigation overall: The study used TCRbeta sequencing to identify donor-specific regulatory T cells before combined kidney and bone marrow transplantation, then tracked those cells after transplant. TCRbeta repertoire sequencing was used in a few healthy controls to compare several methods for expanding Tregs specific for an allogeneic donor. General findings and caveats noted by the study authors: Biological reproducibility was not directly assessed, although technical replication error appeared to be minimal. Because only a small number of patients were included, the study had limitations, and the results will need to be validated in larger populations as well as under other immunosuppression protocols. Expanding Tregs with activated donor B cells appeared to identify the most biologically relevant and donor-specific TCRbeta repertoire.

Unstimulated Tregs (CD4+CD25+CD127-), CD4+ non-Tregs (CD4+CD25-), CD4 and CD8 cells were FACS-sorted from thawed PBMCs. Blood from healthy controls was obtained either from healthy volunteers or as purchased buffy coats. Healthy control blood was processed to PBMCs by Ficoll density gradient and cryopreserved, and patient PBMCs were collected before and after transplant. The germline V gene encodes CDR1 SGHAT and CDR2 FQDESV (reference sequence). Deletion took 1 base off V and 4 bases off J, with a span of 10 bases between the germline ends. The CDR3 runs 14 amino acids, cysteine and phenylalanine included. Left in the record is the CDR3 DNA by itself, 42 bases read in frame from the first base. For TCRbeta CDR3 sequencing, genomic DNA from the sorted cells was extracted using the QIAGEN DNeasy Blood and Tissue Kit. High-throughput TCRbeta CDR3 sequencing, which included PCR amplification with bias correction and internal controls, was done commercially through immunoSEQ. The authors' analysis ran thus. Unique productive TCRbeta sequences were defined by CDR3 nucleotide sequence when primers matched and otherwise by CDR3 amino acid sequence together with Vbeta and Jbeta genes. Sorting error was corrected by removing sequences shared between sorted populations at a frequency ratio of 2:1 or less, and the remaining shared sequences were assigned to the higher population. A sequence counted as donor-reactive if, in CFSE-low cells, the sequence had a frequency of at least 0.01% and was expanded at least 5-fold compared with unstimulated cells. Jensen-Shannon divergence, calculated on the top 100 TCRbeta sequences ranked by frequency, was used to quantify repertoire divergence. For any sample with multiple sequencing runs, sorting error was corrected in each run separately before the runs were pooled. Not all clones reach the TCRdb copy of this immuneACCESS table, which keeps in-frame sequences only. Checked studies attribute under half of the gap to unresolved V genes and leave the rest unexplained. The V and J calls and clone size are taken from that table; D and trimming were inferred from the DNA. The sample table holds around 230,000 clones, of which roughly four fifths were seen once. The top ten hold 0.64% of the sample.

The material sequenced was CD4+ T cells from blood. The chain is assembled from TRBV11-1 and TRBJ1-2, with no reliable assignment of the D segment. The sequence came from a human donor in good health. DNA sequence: TGTGCCAGCAGCTTAGTTGTCAGTTCCTATGGCTACACCTTC. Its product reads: CASSLVVSSYGYTF.